The entry below gives a single T cell receptor beta chain sequence along with its context. Read sequence stops 3 residues before the CDR3 end, and the germline J gene provides the missing end. This specimen includes other DNA sequences encoding the same CDR3. This specimen belongs to a study of T cells in women clearing cervical HPV infection. Study summary: With HLA typing for only a few women, HLA confounding remains possible.

Trimming cost V 1 base and J 10 bases, with 14 bases left between them. The CDR3 sequence is 15 residues long. Germline V lookup: CDR1 SGHVS, CDR2 FNYEAQ. Libraries were prepared by immunoSEQ multiplex PCR; TCRdb keeps only in-frame clonotypes and omits some of them. This table holds around 31,000 clones. The rearrangement links TRBV7-6 to TRBJ1-6, with D perhaps matching TRBD1 (5 bases). The TCR comes from a woman aged 18 to 75 with a cervical HPV16 infection that either progressed to CIN3+ or cleared (not recorded which). What was sequenced was blood buffy coat. CDR3 DNA (partial): TGTGCCAGCAGCTTAGATCAGGGATTGGGGTCACCC. It specifies CASSLDQGLGSP. The full CDR3 is CASSLDQGLGSPLHF. The whole variable domain, filled in from reference TRBV7-6 and TRBJ1-6, reads GAGVSQSPRYKVTKRGQDVALRCDPISGHVSLYWYRQALGQGPEFLTYFNYEAQQDKSGLPNDRFSAERPEGSISTLTIQRTEQRDSAMYRCASSLDQGLGSPLHFGNGTRLTVT.